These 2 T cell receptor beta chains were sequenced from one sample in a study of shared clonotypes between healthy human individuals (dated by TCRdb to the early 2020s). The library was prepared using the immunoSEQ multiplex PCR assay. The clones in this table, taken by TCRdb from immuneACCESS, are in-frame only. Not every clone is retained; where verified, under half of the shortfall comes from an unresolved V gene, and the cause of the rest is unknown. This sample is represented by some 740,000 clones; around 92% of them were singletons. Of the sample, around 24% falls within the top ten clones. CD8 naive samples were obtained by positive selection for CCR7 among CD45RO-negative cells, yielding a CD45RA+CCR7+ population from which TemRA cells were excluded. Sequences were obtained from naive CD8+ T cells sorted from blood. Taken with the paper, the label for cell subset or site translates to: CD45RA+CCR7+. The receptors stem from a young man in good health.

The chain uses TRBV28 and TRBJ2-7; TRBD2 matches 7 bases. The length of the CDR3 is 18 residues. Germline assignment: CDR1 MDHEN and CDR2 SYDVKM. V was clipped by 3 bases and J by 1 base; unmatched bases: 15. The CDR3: CASSFVPGGLRGSYEQYF. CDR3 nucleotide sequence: TGTGCCAGCAGTTTTGTCCCTGGGGGGTTGCGGGGGTCCTACGAGCAGTACTTC.

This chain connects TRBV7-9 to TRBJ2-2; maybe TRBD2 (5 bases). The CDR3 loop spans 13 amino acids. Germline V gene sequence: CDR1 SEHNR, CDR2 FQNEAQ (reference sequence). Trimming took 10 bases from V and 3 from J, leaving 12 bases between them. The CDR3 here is CATPQEDTGELFF. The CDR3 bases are TGTGCCACCCCCCAGGAGGACACCGGGGAGCTGTTTTTT. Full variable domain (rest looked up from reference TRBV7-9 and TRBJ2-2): DTGVSQNPRHKITKRGQNVTFRCDPISEHNRLYWYRQTLGQGPEFLTYFQNEAQLEKSRLLSDRFSAERPKGSFSTLEIQRTEQGDSAMYLCATPQEDTGELFFGEGSRLTVL.